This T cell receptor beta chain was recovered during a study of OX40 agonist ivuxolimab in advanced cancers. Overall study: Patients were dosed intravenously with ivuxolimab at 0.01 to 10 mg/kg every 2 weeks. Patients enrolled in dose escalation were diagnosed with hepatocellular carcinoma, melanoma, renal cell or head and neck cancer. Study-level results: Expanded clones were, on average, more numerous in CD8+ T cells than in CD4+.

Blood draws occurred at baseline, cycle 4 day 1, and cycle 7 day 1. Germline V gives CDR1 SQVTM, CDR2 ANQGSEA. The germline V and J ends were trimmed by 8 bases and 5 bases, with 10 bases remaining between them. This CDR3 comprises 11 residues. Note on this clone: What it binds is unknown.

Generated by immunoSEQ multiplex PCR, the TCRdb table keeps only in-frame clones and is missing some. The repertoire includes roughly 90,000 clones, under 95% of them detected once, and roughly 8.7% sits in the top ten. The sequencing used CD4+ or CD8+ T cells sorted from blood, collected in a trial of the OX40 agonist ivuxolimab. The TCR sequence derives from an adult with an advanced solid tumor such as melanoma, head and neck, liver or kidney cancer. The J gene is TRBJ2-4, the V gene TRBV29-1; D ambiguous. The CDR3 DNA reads TGCAGCTACCGGGCAGAAAACATTCAGTACTTC. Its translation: CSYRAENIQYF.